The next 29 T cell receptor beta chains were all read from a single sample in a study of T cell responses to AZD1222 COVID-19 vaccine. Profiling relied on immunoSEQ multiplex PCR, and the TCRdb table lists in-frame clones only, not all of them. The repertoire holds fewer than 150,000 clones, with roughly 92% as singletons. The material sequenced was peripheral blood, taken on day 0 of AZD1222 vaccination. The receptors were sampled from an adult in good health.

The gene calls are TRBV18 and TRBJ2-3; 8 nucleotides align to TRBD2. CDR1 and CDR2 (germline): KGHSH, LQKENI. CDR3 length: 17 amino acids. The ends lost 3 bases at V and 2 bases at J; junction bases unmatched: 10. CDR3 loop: CASSPILAGGHTDTQYF. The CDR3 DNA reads TGTGCCAGCTCACCGATTCTGGCGGGGGGACACACAGATACGCAGTATTTT.

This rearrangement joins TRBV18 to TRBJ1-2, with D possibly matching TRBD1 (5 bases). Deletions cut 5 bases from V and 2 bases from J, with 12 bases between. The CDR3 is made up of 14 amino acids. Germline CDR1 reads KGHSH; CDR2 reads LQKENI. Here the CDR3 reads CASSAQGSNYGYTF. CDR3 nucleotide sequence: TGTGCCAGCTCAGCTCAGGGATCCAACTATGGCTACACCTTC. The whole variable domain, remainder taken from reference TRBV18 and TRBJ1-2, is NAGVMQNPRHLVRRRGQEARLRCSPMKGHSHVYWYRQLPEEGLKFMVYLQKENIIDESGMPKERFSAEFPKEGPSILRIQQVVRGDSAAYFCASSAQGSNYGYTFGSGTRLTVV.

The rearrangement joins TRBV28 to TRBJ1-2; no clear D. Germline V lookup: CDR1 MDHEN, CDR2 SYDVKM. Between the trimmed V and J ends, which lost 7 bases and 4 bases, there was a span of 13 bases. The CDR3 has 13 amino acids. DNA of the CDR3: TGTGCCAGCACCCAACTTGGCGGCTATGGCTACACCTTC. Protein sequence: CASTQLGGYGYTF.

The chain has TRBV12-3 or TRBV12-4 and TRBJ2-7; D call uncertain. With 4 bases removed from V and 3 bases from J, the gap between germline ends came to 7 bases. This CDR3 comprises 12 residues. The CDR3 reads CASSSNNYEQYF. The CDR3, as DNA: TGTGCCAGCAGTTCCAACAACTACGAGCAGTACTTC.

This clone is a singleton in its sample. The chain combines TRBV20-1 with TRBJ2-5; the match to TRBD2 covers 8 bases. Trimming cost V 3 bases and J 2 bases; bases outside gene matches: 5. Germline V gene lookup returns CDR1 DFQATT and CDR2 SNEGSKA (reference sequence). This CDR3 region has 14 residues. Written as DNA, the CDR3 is TGCAGTGCTAGTGGTGCGGGGGGACAAGAGACCCAGTACTTC. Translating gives CSASGAGGQETQYF.

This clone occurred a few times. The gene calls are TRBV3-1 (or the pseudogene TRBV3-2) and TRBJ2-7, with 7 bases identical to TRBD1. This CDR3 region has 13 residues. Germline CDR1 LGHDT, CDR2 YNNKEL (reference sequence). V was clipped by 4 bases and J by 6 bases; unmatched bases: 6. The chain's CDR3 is CASSRTGDGEQYF. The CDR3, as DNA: TGTGCCAGCAGCCGAACAGGGGACGGCGAGCAGTACTTC.

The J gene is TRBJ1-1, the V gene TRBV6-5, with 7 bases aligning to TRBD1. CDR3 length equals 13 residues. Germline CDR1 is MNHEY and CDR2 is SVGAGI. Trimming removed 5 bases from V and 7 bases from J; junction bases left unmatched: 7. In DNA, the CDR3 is TGTGCCAGCAGTCCCCGGACAGGTTTTGAAGCTTTCTTT. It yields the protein CASSPRTGFEAFF.

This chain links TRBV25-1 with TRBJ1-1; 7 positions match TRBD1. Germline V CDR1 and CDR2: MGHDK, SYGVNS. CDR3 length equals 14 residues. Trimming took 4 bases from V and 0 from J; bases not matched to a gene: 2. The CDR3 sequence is CASSGDRVNTEAFF. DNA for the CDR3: TGTGCCAGCAGTGGGGACAGAGTGAACACTGAAGCTTTCTTT.

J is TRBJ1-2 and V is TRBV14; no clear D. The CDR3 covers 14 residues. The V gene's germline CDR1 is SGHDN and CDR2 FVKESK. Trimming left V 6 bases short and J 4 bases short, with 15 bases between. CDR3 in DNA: TGTGCCAGCAGGCTTAGTAGTGCTGGCTATGGCTACACCTTC. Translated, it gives CASRLSSAGYGYTF.

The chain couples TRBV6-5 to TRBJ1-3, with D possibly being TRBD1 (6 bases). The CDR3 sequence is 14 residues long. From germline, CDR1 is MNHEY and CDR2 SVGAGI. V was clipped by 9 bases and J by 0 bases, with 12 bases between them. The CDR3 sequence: CASKTGHSGNTIYF. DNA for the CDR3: TGTGCCAGTAAAACAGGGCACTCTGGAAACACCATATATTTT.

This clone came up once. In nucleotides, the CDR3 is TGTGCCAGTAGTATAGCCGGCGGGACAGGGGGCGACTACACCTTC. Translation gives CASSIAGGTGGDYTF. The V and J genes are TRBV19 and TRBJ1-2, with 12 bases that match TRBD1. Germline CDR1 reads LNHDA; CDR2 reads SQIVND (reference sequence). This CDR3 is 15 amino acids long. Trimming at V came to 1 base and at J to 10 bases, leaving 7 bases not matched to a gene.

This CDR3 reads CASGDLNTEAFF. The CDR3 DNA follows: TGTGCCAGCGGGGACCTGAACACTGAAGCTTTCTTT. The rearrangement uses TRBV3-1 (or the pseudogene TRBV3-2) and TRBJ1-1, with a weak D call TRBD1 (5 bases). Germline CDR1 is LGHDT and CDR2 is YNNKEL (reference sequence). V gave up 8 bases and J gave up 0 bases, with 7 bases separating them. The CDR3 is made up of 12 amino acids.

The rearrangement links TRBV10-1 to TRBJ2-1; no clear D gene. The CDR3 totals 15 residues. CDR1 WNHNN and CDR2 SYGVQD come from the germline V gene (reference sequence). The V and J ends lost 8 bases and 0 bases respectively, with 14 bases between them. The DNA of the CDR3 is TGCGCCAGCCAGGACGCCATAGGCTCCTACAATGAGCAGTTCTTC. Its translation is CASQDAIGSYNEQFF.

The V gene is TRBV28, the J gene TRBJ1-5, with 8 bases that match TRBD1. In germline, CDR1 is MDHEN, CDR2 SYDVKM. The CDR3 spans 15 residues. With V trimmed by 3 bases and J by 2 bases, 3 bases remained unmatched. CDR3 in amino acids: CASSFLQGGNQPQHF. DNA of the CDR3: TGTGCCAGCAGTTTCTTACAGGGGGGCAATCAGCCCCAGCATTTT. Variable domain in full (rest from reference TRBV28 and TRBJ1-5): DVKVTQSSRYLVKRTGEKVFLECVQDMDHENMFWYRQDPGLGLRLIYFSYDVKMKEKGDIPEGYSVSREKKERFSLILESASTNQTSMYLCASSFLQGGNQPQHFGDGTRLSIL.

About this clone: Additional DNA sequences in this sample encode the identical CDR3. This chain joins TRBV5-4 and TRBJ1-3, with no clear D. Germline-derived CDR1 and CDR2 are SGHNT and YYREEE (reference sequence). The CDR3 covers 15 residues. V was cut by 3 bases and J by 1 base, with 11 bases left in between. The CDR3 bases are TGTGCCAGCAGCTCCCGCCCTTCGTCTGGAAACACCATATATTTT. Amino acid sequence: CASSSRPSSGNTIYF.

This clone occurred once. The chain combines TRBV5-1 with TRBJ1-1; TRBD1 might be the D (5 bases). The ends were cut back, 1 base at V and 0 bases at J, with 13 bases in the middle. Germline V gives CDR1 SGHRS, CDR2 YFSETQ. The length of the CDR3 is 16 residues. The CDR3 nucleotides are TGCGCCAGCAGCTTGAAGTGGGGCAGAATGAACACTGAAGCTTTCTTT. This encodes CASSLKWGRMNTEAFF.

The CDR3 loop is CASSLVPGQGWGEQYF. CDR3 bases: TGCGCCAGCAGCTTGGTACCGGGACAGGGGTGGGGCGAGCAGTACTTC. The rearrangement links TRBV5-1 to TRBJ2-7, with 10 bases fitting TRBD1. CDR1 SGHRS and CDR2 YFSETQ come from the germline V gene. J was trimmed by 6 bases and V by 0 bases; bases with no gene match: 9. The CDR3 consists of 16 residues.

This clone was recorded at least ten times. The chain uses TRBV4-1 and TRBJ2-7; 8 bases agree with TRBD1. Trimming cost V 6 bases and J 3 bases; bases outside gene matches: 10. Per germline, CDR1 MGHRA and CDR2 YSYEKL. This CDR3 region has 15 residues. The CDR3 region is CASSFGQGEGYEQYF. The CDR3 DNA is TGCGCCAGCAGTTTTGGACAGGGAGAAGGCTACGAGCAGTACTTC.

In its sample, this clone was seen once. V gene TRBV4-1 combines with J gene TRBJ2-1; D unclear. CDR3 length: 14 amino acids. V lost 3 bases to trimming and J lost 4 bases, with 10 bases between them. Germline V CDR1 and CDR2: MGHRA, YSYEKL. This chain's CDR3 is CASSHGLDYNEQFF. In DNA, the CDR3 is TGCGCCAGCAGCCATGGGCTAGATTACAATGAGCAGTTCTTC.

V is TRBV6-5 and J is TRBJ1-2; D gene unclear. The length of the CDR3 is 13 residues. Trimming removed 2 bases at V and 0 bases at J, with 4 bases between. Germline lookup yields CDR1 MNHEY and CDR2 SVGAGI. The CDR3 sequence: CASSYRPNYGYTF. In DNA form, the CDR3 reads TGTGCCAGCAGTTACAGGCCTAACTATGGCTACACCTTC.

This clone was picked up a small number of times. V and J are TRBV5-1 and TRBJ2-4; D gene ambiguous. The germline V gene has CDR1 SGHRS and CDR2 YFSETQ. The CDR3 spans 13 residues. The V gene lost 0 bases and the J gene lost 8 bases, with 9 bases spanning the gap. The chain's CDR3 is CASSLVPGDIQYF. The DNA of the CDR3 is TGCGCCAGCAGCTTGGTTCCTGGGGACATTCAGTACTTC.

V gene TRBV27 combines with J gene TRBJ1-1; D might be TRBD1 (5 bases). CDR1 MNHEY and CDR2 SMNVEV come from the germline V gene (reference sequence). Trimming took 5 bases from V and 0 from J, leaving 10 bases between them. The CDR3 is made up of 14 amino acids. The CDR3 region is CASSGGHMNTEAFF. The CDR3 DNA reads TGTGCCAGCAGTGGAGGACATATGAACACTGAAGCTTTCTTT.

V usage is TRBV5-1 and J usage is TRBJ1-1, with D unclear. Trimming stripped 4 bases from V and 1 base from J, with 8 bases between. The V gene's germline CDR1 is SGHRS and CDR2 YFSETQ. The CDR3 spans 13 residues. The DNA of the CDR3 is TGCGCCAGCAGCCCCCAAGAGAACACTGAAGCTTTCTTT. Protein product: CASSPQENTEAFF.

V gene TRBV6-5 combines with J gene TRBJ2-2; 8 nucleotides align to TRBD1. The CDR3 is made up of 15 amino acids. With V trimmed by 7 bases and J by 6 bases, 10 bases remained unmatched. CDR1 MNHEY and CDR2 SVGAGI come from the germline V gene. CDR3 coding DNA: TGTGCCAGCACCCGGACAGGGACCCCCGCCGGGGAGCTGTTTTTT. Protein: CASTRTGTPAGELFF.

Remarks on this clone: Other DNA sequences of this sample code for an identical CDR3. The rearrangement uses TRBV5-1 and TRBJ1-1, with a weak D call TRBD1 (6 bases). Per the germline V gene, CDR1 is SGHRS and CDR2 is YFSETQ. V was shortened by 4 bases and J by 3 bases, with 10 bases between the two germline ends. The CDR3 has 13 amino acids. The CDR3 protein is CASSIQGDTEAFF. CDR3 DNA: TGCGCCAGCAGCATACAGGGTGACACTGAAGCTTTCTTT.

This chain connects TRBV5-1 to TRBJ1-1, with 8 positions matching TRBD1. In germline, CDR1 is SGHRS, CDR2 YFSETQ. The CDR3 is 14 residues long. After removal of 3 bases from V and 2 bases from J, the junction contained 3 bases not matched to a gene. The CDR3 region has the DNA TGCGCCAGCAGCTCCGGACAGGGAAACACTGAAGCTTTCTTT. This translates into CASSSGQGNTEAFF.

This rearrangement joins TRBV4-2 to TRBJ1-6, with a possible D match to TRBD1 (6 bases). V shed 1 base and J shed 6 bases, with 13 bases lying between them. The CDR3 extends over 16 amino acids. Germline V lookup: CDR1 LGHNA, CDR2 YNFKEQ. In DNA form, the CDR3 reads TGTGCCAGCAGCCAAGGCCGGCAGGGGATTAATTCACCCCTCCACTTT. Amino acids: CASSQGRQGINSPLHF.

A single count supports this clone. The CDR3 DNA reads as TGCGCCAGCAGCTTCTTAGGGGACAATCAGCCCCAGCATTTT. Its translation is CASSFLGDNQPQHF. V usage is TRBV5-1 and J usage is TRBJ1-5, with D possibly matching TRBD1 (5 bases). The CDR3 spans 14 residues. Trimming removed 2 bases at V and 3 bases at J, with 9 bases between. Germline V gives CDR1 SGHRS, CDR2 YFSETQ.

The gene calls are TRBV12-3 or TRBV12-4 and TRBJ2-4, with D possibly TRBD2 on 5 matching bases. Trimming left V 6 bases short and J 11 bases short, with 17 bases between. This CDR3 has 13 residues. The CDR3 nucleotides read TGTGCCAGCAGGGACTCCATGAATCCTCTTCAGTACTTC. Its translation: CASRDSMNPLQYF.